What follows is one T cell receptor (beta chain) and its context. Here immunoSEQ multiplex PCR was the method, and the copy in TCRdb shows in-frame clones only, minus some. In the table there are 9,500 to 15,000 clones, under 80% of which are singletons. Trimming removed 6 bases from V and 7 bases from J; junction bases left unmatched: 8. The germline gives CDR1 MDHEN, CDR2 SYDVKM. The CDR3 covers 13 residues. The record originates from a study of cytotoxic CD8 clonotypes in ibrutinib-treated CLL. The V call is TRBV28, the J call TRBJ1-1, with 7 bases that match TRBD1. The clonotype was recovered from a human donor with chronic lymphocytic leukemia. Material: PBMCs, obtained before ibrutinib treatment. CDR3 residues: CASRSTGRGEAFF. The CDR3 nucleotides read TGTGCCAGCAGATCGACAGGGCGTGGTGAAGCTTTCTTT. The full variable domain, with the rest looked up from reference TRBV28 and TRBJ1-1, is DVKVTQSSRYLVKRTGEKVFLECVQDMDHENMFWYRQDPGLGLRLIYFSYDVKMKEKGDIPEGYSVSREKKERFSLILESASTNQTSMYLCASRSTGRGEAFFGQGTRLTVV.